This T cell receptor (beta chain) was captured in a study of T cells in Graves' hyperthyroidism and ophthalmopathy. Whole-study findings and limits: Stable hyperthyroidism and ophthalmopathy were separated using 13 V-J signatures. Blood also showed most of the thyroid clonotypes that were expanded above 0.001. Onset of ophthalmopathy came a median around 6.5 months after the model predicted it.

Clinical symptoms, serum thyroxine, TRAb, thyroid ultrasound and orbital computed tomography established diagnosis. V was trimmed by 3 bases and J by 4 bases, leaving 7 bases between them. This CDR3 is 13 amino acids long. Germline values: CDR1 KGHDR, CDR2 SFDVKD. Amplified TCR beta CDR3 regions came from RNA transcripts. In the first-round RT-PCR of the TCR CDR3, the HTBI primer set was used. From the multiplex PCR reads, TCRdb called clonotypes with MiXCR, one entry per CDR3 protein. This sample has fewer than 550,000 distinct CDR3 sequences, with around a quarter found just once. This clonotype has a count of ten or more. Its antigen is not identified.

The receptor was isolated from a woman in her 30s with Graves' ophthalmopathy. This chain joins TRBV24-1 and TRBJ2-3; maybe TRBD1 (5 bases). The sample consisted of blood. The CDR3, as DNA: TGTGCCACCAGTGATCCAGGGTCAGATACGCAGTATTTT. As protein: CATSDPGSDTQYF.